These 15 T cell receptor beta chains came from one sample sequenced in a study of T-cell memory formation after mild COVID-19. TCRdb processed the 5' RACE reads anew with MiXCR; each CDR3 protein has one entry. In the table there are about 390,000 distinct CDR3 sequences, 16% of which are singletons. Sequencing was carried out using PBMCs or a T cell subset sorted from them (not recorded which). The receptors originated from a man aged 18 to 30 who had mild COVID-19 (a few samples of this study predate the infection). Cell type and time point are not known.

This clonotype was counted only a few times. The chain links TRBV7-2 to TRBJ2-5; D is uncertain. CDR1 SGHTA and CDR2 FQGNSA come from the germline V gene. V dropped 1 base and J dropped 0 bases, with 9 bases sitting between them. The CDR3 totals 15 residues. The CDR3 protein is CASSLVGRDQETQYF. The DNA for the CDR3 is TGTGCCAGCAGCTTAGTTGGTAGGGACCAAGAGACCCAGTACTTC. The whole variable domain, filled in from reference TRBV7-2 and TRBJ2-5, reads GAGVSQSPSNKVTEKGKDVELRCDPISGHTALYWYRQSLGQGLEFLIYFQGNSAPDKSGLPSDRFSAERTGGSVSTLTIQRTQQEDSAVYLCASSLVGRDQETQYFGPGTRLLVL.

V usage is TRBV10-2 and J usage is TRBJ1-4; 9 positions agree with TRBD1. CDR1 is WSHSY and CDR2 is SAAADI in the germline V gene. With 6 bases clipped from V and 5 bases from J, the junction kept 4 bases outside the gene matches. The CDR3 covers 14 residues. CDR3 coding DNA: TGCGCCAGCAGAGGGACAGGGAGAAATGAAAAACTGTTTTTT. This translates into CASRGTGRNEKLFF.

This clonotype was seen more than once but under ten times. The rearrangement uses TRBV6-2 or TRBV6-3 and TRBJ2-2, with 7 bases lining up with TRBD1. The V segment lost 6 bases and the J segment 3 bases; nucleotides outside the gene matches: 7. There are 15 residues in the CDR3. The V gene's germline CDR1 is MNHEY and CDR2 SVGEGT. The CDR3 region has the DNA TGTGCCAGCAGGTGGCTAGGGGGCGACACCGGGGAGCTGTTTTTT. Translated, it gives CASRWLGGDTGELFF.

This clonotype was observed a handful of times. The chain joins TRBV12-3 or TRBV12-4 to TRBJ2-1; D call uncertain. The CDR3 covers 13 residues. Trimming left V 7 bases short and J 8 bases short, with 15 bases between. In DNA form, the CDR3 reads TGTGCCAGCAACCGAAGGACCAGAGATGAGCAGTTCTTC. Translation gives CASNRRTRDEQFF.

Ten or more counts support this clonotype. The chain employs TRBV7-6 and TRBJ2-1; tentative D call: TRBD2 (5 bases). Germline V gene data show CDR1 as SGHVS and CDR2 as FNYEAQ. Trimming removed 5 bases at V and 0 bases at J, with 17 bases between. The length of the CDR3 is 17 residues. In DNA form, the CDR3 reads TGTGCCAGCAGCCTCGAACGTACTGGGAGCTCCTACAATGAGCAGTTCTTC. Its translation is CASSLERTGSSYNEQFF.

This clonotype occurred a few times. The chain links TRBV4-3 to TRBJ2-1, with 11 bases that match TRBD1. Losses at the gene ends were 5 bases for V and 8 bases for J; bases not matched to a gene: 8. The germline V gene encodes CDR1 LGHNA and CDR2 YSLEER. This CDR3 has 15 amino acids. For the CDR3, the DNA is TGCGCCAGCAGCGTTTGGGGACAGGGGGGCGATGAGCAGTTCTTC. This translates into CASSVWGQGGDEQFF.

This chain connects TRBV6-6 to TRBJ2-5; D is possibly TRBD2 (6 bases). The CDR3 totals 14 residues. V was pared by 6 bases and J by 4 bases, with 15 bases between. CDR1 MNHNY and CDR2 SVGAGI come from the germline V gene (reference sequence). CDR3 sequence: CASSHEGGAETQYF. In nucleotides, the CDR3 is TGTGCCAGCAGCCACGAAGGAGGGGCAGAGACCCAGTACTTC.

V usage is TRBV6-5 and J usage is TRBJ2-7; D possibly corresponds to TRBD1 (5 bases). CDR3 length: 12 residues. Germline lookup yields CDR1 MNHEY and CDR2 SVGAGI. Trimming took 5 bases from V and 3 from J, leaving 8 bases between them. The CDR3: CASSDSDYEQYF. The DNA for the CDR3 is TGTGCCAGCAGTGACAGTGACTACGAGCAGTACTTC.

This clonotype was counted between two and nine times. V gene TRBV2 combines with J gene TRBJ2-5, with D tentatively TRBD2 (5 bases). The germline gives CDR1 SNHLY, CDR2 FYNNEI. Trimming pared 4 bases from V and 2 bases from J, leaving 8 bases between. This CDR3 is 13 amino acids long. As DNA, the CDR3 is TGTGCCAGCAGTGCAGAGCGGCAAGAGACCCAGTACTTC. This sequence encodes CASSAERQETQYF.

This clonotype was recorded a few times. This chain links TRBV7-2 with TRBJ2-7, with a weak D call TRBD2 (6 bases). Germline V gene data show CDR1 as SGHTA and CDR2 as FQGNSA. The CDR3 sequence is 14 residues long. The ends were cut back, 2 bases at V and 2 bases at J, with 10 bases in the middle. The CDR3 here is CASSLTRGPYEQYF. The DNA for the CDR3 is TGTGCCAGCAGCTTAACGCGGGGCCCCTACGAGCAGTACTTC.

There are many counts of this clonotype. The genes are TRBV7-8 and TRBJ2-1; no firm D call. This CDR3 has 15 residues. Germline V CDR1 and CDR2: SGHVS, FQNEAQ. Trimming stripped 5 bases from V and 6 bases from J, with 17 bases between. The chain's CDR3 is CASSPFVGRFNEQFF. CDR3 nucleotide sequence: TGTGCCAGCAGCCCCTTTGTCGGCCGCTTCAATGAGCAGTTCTTC.

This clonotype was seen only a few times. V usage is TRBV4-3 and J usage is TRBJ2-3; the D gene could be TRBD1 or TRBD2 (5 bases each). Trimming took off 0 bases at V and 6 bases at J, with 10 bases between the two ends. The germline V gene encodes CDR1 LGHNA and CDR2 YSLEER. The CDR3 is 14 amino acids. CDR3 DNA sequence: TGCGCCAGCAGCCAAGATTGGGGACCCGATACGCAGTATTTT. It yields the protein CASSQDWGPDTQYF.

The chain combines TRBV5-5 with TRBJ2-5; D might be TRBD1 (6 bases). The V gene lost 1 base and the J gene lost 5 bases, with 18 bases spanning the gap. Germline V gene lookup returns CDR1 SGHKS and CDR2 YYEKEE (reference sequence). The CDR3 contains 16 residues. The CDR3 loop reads CASSLLSTGLGETQYF. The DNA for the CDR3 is TGTGCCAGCAGCTTGCTCTCGACAGGCCTGGGGGAGACCCAGTACTTC.

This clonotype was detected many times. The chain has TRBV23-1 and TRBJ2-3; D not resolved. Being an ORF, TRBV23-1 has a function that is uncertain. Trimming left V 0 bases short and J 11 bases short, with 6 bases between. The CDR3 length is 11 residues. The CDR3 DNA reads TGCGCCAGCAGTCAATCATATGGGCAGTATTTT. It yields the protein CASSQSYGQYF.

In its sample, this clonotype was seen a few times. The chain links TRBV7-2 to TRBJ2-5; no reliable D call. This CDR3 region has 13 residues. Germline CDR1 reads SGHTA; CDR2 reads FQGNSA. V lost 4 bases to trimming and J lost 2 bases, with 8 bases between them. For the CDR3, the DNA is TGTGCCAGCAGCTCGAATAATCAAGAGACCCAGTACTTC. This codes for CASSSNNQETQYF.